A single sample is the source of the 6 T cell receptor beta chains below, sequenced in a study of long-term antiretroviral therapy in people with HIV. An immunoSEQ assay, version v3.0, was performed at survey level. TCRdb keeps only in-frame clones here, not all; method: immunoSEQ multiplex PCR. Of approximately 29,000 clones in the sample, around nine tenths were seen once. Sample: unsorted PBMCs, taken 1.1 years after starting antiretroviral therapy. The receptors originated from a man aged 18 to 35 with HIV.

This clone was found once. The genes are TRBV6-5 and TRBJ2-5, with TRBD2 matching over 7 bases. Trimming removed 4 bases from V and 5 bases from J; junction bases left unmatched: 10. Germline values: CDR1 MNHEY, CDR2 SVGAGI. This CDR3 region has 15 residues. The CDR3 DNA is TGTGCCAGCAGTTCCGATTGGACTAGGAAGGAGACCCAGTACTTC. Its protein product is CASSSDWTRKETQYF.

This chain uses TRBV4-1 with TRBJ2-1; TRBD1 agrees at 7 bases. This CDR3 is built from 13 residues. V shed 4 bases, J shed 7 bases, and the junction held 4 bases outside the gene matches. Germline V gene lookup returns CDR1 MGHRA and CDR2 YSYEKL. In DNA form, the CDR3 reads TGCGCCAGCAGCCTACAACAGGGGAATGAGCAGTTCTTC. Translating it yields CASSLQQGNEQFF.

This chain connects TRBV5-4 to TRBJ1-6, with TRBD1 identical over 10 bases. V lost 1 base, J lost 10 bases, and 8 bases stayed unmatched. Germline loops: CDR1 SGHNT, CDR2 YYREEE (reference sequence). The CDR3 has 16 amino acids. For the CDR3, the DNA is TGTGCCAGCAGCTTGTACACCGGGACAGGGGACTCACCCCTCCACTTT. Translating gives CASSLYTGTGDSPLHF. The variable domain in full, completed from reference TRBV5-4 and TRBJ1-6, reads ETGVTQSPTHLIKTRGQQVTLRCSSQSGHNTVSWYQQALGQGPQFIFQYYREEENGRGNFPPRFSGLQFPNYSSELNVNALELDDSALYLCASSLYTGTGDSPLHFGNGTRLTVT.

V gene TRBV28 combines with J gene TRBJ2-5; 9 positions agree with TRBD2. CDR1 and CDR2 (germline): MDHEN, SYDVKM. The CDR3 loop spans 14 amino acids. After removal of 6 bases from V and 2 bases from J, the junction contained 4 bases not matched to a gene. The CDR3 sequence is CASRRGLAQETQYF. The DNA for the CDR3 is TGTGCCAGCAGGCGTGGACTAGCGCAAGAGACCCAGTACTTC.

The chain has TRBV19 and TRBJ1-2; no reliable D call. Trimming removed 6 bases from V and 8 bases from J, with 10 bases in between. The CDR3 is 11 residues long. The germline V gene has CDR1 LNHDA and CDR2 SQIVND (reference sequence). CDR3 residues: CASRAAWGYTF. The CDR3 DNA is TGTGCCAGTAGAGCGGCATGGGGCTACACCTTC. The variable domain in full, completed from reference TRBV19 and TRBJ1-2, reads DGGITQSPKYLFRKEGQNVTLSCEQNLNHDAMYWYRQDPGQGLRLIYYSQIVNDFQKGDIAEGYSVSREKKESFPLTVTSAQKNPTAFYLCASRAAWGYTFGSGTRLTVV.

The gene calls are TRBV30 and TRBJ1-2; D perhaps matches TRBD1 (5 bases). Per the germline V gene, CDR1 is GTSNPN and CDR2 is SVGIG (reference sequence). The ends were cut back, 3 bases at V and 8 bases at J, with 16 bases in the middle. CDR3 length equals 13 residues. In nucleotides, the CDR3 is TGTGCCTGGAGAACAGGTTGGAGTATAGGCTACACCTTC. Protein product: CAWRTGWSIGYTF.